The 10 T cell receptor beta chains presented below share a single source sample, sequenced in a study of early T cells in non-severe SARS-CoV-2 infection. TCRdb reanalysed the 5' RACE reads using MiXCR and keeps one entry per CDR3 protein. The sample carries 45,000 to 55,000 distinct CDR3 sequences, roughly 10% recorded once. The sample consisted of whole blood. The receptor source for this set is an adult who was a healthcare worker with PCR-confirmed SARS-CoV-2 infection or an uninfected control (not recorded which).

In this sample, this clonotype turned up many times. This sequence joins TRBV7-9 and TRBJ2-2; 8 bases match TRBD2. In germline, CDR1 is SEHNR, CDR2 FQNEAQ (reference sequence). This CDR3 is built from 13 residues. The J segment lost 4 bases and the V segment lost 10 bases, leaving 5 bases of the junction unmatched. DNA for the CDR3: TGTGCCACAGCGGGGGAGGGCACCGGGGAGCTGTTTTTT. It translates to CATAGEGTGELFF.

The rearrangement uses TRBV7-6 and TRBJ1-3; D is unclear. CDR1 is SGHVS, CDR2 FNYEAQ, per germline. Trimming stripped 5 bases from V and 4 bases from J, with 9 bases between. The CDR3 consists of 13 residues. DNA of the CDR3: TGTGCCAGCAGCCGGTTGGGGGGAAACACCATATATTTT. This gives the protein CASSRLGGNTIYF.

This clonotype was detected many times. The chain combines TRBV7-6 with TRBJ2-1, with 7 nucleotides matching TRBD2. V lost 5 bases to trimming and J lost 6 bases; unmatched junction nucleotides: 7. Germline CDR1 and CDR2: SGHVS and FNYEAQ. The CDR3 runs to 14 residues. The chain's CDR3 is CASSPRVAGNEQFF. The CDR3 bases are TGTGCCAGCAGCCCCCGAGTAGCGGGCAATGAGCAGTTCTTC.

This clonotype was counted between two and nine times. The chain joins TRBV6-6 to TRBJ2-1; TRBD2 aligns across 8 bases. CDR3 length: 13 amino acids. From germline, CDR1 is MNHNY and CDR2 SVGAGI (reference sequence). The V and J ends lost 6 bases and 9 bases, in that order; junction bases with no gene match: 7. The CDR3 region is CASRESGSIEQFF. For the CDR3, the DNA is TGTGCCAGCAGGGAAAGCGGGAGCATTGAGCAGTTCTTC.

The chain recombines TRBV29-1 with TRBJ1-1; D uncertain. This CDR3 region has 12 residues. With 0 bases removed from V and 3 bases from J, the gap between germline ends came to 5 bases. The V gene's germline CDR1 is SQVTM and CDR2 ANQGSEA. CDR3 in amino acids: CSVEEGDTEAFF. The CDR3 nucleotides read TGCAGCGTTGAAGAGGGAGACACTGAAGCTTTCTTT.

The CDR3 is CSVAFGTGKETQYF. The CDR3 nucleotides are TGCAGCGTTGCGTTTGGGACAGGGAAAGAGACCCAGTACTTC. The chain has TRBV29-1 and TRBJ2-5; 9 positions agree with TRBD1. Germline CDR1 SQVTM, CDR2 ANQGSEA. V trimming: 4 bases; J trimming: 3 bases; junction bases outside the gene matches: 6. The CDR3 loop spans 14 amino acids.

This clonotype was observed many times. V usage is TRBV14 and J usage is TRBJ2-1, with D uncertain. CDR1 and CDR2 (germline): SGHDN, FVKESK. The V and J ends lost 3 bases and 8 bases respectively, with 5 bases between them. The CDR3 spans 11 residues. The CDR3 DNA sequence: TGTGCCAGCAGCCAGTTCGATGAGCAGTTCTTC. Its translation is CASSQFDEQFF.

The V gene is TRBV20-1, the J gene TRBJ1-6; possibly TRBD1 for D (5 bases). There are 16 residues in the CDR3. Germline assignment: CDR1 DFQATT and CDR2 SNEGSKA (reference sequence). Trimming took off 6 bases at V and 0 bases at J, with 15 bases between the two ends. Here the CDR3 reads CSAPGPRSSYNSPLHF. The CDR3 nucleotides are TGCAGTGCACCGGGACCTAGGAGCTCCTATAATTCACCCCTCCACTTT.

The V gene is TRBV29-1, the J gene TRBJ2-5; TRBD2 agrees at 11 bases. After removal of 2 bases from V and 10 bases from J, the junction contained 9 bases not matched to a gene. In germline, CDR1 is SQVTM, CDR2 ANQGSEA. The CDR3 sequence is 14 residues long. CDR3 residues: CSVEPGLADRGQYF. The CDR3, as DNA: TGCAGCGTTGAACCGGGACTAGCGGACCGAGGCCAGTACTTC.

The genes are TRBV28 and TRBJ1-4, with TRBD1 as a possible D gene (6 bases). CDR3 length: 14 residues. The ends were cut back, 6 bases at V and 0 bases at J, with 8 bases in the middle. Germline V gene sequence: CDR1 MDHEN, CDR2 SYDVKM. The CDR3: CASREGATNEKLFF. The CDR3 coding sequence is TGTGCCAGCAGAGAGGGGGCAACTAATGAAAAACTGTTTTTT. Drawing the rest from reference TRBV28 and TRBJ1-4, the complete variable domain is DVKVTQSSRYLVKRTGEKVFLECVQDMDHENMFWYRQDPGLGLRLIYFSYDVKMKEKGDIPEGYSVSREKKERFSLILESASTNQTSMYLCASREGATNEKLFFGSGTQLSVL.